These 19 T cell receptor beta chains were all obtained from the same sample, sequenced in a study of OX40 agonist ivuxolimab in advanced cancers. Libraries came from the immunoSEQ multiplex PCR assay. The clones in this table, taken by TCRdb from immuneACCESS, are in-frame only. Not every clone is retained; where verified, under half of the shortfall comes from an unresolved V gene, and the cause of the rest is unknown. The sample table holds 60,000 to 85,000 clones, of which 90% were seen once. About 0.4% of the sample goes to the ten largest clones. The sequencing used CD4+ or CD8+ T cells sorted from blood, collected in a trial of the OX40 agonist ivuxolimab. Receptor source: an adult with an advanced solid tumor such as melanoma, head and neck, liver or kidney cancer.

V and J are TRBV7-9 and TRBJ2-7, with 10 bases fitting TRBD1. V dropped 5 bases and J dropped 3; count of bases not matched to a gene: 4. The CDR3 is 14 residues long. Germline CDR1 SEHNR, CDR2 FQNEAQ (reference sequence). The CDR3 coding sequence is TGTGCCAGCAGCCCGGACAGGGGGAGCTACGAGCAGTACTTC. It is translated as CASSPDRGSYEQYF.

The rearrangement links TRBV5-4 to TRBJ1-4, with D perhaps matching TRBD1 (5 bases). CDR1 and CDR2 from the germline V gene are SGHNT and YYREEE (reference sequence). This CDR3 has 14 amino acids. V lost 2 bases, J lost 3 bases, and 8 bases lay in between. The CDR3 is CASSLRQPNEKLFF. The CDR3 nucleotides are TGTGCCAGCAGCTTAAGACAGCCTAATGAAAAACTGTTTTTT.

This chain connects TRBV4-3 to TRBJ1-1, with no clear D. V was clipped by 1 base and J by 5 bases, with 8 bases between them. CDR1 and CDR2 (germline): LGHNA, YSLEER. CDR3 size: 13 residues. The CDR3 is CASSQASWTEAFF. CDR3 nucleotides: TGCGCCAGCAGCCAAGCGTCTTGGACTGAAGCTTTCTTT.

This chain uses TRBV2 with TRBJ1-1, with a weak D call TRBD1 (5 bases). The CDR3 contains 13 residues. V was trimmed by 8 bases and J by 5 bases, leaving 15 bases between them. Germline V gene data show CDR1 as SNHLY and CDR2 as FYNNEI. In nucleotides, the CDR3 is TGTGCCAGCCAGACAGAAGGAGTAACTGAAGCTTTCTTT. Encoded protein: CASQTEGVTEAFF.

The chain combines TRBV7-9 with TRBJ2-1, with 9 positions matching TRBD2. The V segment lost 7 bases and the J segment 10 bases; nucleotides outside the gene matches: 11. The CDR3 consists of 14 residues. Germline-derived CDR1 and CDR2 are SEHNR and FQNEAQ (reference sequence). The CDR3 spells CASIDSGSAQEQFF. DNA for the CDR3: TGTGCCAGCATCGATAGCGGGAGCGCTCAAGAGCAGTTCTTC.

This sequence joins TRBV2 and TRBJ2-2; D might be TRBD1 or TRBD2, each matching 5 bases. CDR3 size: 15 residues. Germline assignment: CDR1 SNHLY and CDR2 FYNNEI. V shed 9 bases and J shed 6 bases, with 20 bases lying between them. DNA for the CDR3: TGTGCCAGAGAGAGGACTGCAAAGGGGCCCGGGGAGCTGTTTTTT. Translated, it gives CARERTAKGPGELFF.

This sequence joins TRBV7-5 and TRBJ2-2. TRBV7-5 is an annotated pseudogene. This CDR3 contains 15 residues. The CDR3 nucleotides are TGTGTCAGAAGCCTATGGTGGGTTTGCACCGGGGAGCTGTTTTTT. Its translation: CVRSLWWVCTGELFF.

V usage is TRBV9 and J usage is TRBJ1-1; D is ambiguous. Germline CDR1 reads SGDLS; CDR2 reads YYNGEE. V lost 4 bases and J lost 0, with 7 bases in between. This CDR3 region has 13 residues. DNA for the CDR3: TGTGCCAGCAGCTCTACTGTGAACACTGAAGCTTTCTTT. The encoded protein is CASSSTVNTEAFF.

This chain joins TRBV19 and TRBJ2-1, with 10 bases that match TRBD2. Germline V gives CDR1 LNHDA, CDR2 SQIVND (reference sequence). V was pared by 5 bases and J by 9 bases, with 10 bases of the junction left unmatched. This CDR3 contains 15 residues. The CDR3 region has the DNA TGTGCCAGTAGTCCTGGACTAGCGGAGCCAGGTGAGCAGTTCTTC. Amino acids: CASSPGLAEPGEQFF.

The rearrangement links TRBV19 to TRBJ2-1, with 10 nucleotides matching TRBD1. Germline lookup yields CDR1 LNHDA and CDR2 SQIVND (reference sequence). With 6 bases clipped from V and 4 bases from J, the junction kept 6 bases outside the gene matches. The CDR3 loop spans 15 amino acids. CDR3 coding DNA: TGTGCCAGTAGCCCTCCGGGACAGGGGTACAATGAGCAGTTCTTC. Its translation: CASSPPGQGYNEQFF.

The J gene is TRBJ2-5, the V gene TRBV9, with 11 bases identical to TRBD2. V gave up 4 bases and J gave up 5 bases; unmatched junction bases: 10. Germline V gene sequence: CDR1 SGDLS, CDR2 YYNGEE. The CDR3 length is 16 residues. The CDR3 DNA reads TGTGCCAGCAGCTATGGACTGGTAGCGGGGGGGGAGACCCAGTACTTC. It specifies CASSYGLVAGGETQYF.

J is TRBJ2-2 and V is TRBV18, with D perhaps TRBD2 (5 bases). V was clipped by 8 bases and J by 0 bases, with 10 bases between them. CDR1 KGHSH and CDR2 LQKENI come from the germline V gene. The CDR3 is made up of 14 amino acids. CDR3 in amino acids: CASQDGTNTGELFF. The CDR3 region has the DNA TGTGCCAGCCAAGACGGGACGAACACCGGGGAGCTGTTTTTT.

CDR3 DNA sequence: TGTGCCAGCATGTCGAAGGGAAACACCATATATTTT. This translates into CASMSKGNTIYF. The chain is built from TRBV6-6 and TRBJ1-3; D not certain. The CDR3 extends over 12 amino acids. Trimming removed 7 bases from V and 4 bases from J, with 8 bases in between. The V gene's germline CDR1 is MNHNY and CDR2 SVGAGI (reference sequence).

The chain combines TRBV14 with TRBJ1-6, with 8 positions matching TRBD1. There are 16 residues in the CDR3. The J segment lost 10 bases and the V segment lost 1 base, leaving 9 bases of the junction unmatched. CDR1 SGHDN and CDR2 FVKESK come from the germline V gene. CDR3 sequence: CASSQGGRGPGSPLHF. DNA of the CDR3: TGTGCCAGCAGCCAAGGTGGCAGGGGGCCTGGCTCACCCCTCCACTTT. The full variable domain, rest sourced from reference TRBV14 and TRBJ1-6, is EAGVTQFPSHSVIEKGQTVTLRCDPISGHDNLYWYRRVMGKEIKFLLHFVKESKQDESGMPNNRFLAERTGGTYSTLKVQPAELEDSGVYFCASSQGGRGPGSPLHFGNGTRLTVT.

The chain links TRBV27 to TRBJ2-5; TRBD2 matches at 11 bases. Germline V gene sequence: CDR1 MNHEY, CDR2 SMNVEV (reference sequence). Trimming removed 4 bases from V and 5 bases from J; junction bases left unmatched: 9. The CDR3 sequence is 16 residues long. CDR3 amino acids: CASSSKTSGKPETQYF. CDR3 in DNA: TGTGCCAGCAGTTCCAAGACTAGCGGGAAGCCGGAGACCCAGTACTTC.

The chain uses TRBV7-2 and TRBJ2-2, with 13 bases aligning to TRBD2. This CDR3 has 19 amino acids. Per germline, CDR1 SGHTA and CDR2 FQGNSA. V lost 5 bases to trimming and J lost 6 bases; unmatched junction nucleotides: 15. Written as DNA, the CDR3 is TGTGCCAGCAGCCCGCAGGCATTCGGACTAGCGGGAGAGGCCGGGGAGCTGTTTTTT. Its protein product is CASSPQAFGLAGEAGELFF.

The gene calls are TRBV30 and TRBJ1-5; D not certain. Germline loops: CDR1 GTSNPN, CDR2 SVGIG (reference sequence). CDR3 size: 13 residues. V lost 0 bases and J lost 3, with 6 bases in between. Here the CDR3 DNA reads TGTGCCTGGAGTGTGGGTTACAATCAGCCCCAGCATTTT. Encoded protein: CAWSVGYNQPQHF.

CDR3 in DNA: TGTGCCAGCAGCGGAGAAGGGGCGCCCTCCTACGAGCAGTACTTC. Its protein is CASSGEGAPSYEQYF. The chain uses TRBV7-9 and TRBJ2-7; perhaps TRBD1 as D (5 bases). V was shortened by 5 bases and J by 0 bases, with 14 bases between the two germline ends. The CDR3 loop spans 15 amino acids. Germline-derived CDR1 and CDR2 are SEHNR and FQNEAQ (reference sequence).

This chain links TRBV7-8 with TRBJ1-3, with 8 bases lining up with TRBD1. The V and J ends lost 2 bases and 7 bases, in that order; junction bases with no gene match: 7. The CDR3 is 15 amino acids. Germline assignment: CDR1 SGHVS and CDR2 FQNEAQ. The CDR3 loop reads CASSLIGQGGNTIYF. The CDR3 DNA sequence: TGTGCCAGCAGCTTAATCGGACAGGGTGGGAACACCATATATTTT. Full variable domain (rest looked up from reference TRBV7-8 and TRBJ1-3): GAGVSQSPRYKVAKRGQDVALRCDPISGHVSLFWYQQALGQGPEFLTYFQNEAQLDKSGLPSDRFFAERPEGSVSTLKIQRTQQEDSAVYLCASSLIGQGGNTIYFGEGSWLTVV.